The clone carrying this TCR beta chain was picked up many times. Its specificity is not known. The source of the sample is a study of T cells in Graves' hyperthyroidism and ophthalmopathy. The CDR3 contains 21 residues. The V gene's germline CDR1 is DFQATT and CDR2 SNEGSKA (reference sequence). V dropped 0 bases and J dropped 1; count of bases not matched to a gene: 19. Using RNA transcripts as the source, TCR beta CDR3 regions were amplified. Carried out on the TCR CDR3, a first-round RT-PCR used the HTBI primer set. TCRdb re-analysed the multiplex PCR reads in MiXCR, keeping a single row per CDR3 protein. This sample has 250,000 to 350,000 distinct CDR3 sequences, with 16% found just once. General study findings and limits: Clonotypes that were expanded in thyroid above 0.001 mostly appeared in blood too. Stable hyperthyroidism was told apart from ophthalmopathy by a model built on 13 V-J features.

The rearrangement uses TRBV20-1 and TRBJ2-3; TRBD2 aligns across 10 bases. Material for sequencing was blood. The clonotype was recovered from a man in his thirties or forties with Graves' hyperthyroidism. CDR3 DNA: TGCAGTGCTAGAGATTTAATAGGCCTAGCGGGAGAAGCATCCGGCACAGATACGCAGTATTTT. It codes for CSARDLIGLAGEASGTDTQYF.